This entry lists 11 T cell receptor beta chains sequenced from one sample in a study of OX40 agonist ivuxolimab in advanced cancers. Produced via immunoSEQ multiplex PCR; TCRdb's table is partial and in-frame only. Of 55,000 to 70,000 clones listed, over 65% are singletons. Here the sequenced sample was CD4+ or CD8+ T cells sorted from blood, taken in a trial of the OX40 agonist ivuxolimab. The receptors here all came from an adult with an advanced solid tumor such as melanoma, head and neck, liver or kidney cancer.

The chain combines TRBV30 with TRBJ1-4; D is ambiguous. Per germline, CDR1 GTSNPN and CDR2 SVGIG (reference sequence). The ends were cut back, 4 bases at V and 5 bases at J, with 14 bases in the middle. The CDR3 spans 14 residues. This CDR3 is CAWNPARRNEKLFF. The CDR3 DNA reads TGTGCCTGGAACCCCGCCCGACGGAATGAAAAACTGTTTTTT.

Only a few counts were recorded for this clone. The CDR3 here is CASSQSPARGPQPQHF. CDR3 sequence (DNA): TGCGCCAGCAGCCAATCCCCCGCCAGGGGCCCACAGCCCCAGCATTTT. V and J are TRBV4-1 and TRBJ1-5, with a weak D call TRBD1 (6 bases). CDR3 size: 16 residues. Germline V gene lookup returns CDR1 MGHRA and CDR2 YSYEKL. The germline V and J ends were trimmed by 2 bases and 7 bases, with 18 bases remaining between them.

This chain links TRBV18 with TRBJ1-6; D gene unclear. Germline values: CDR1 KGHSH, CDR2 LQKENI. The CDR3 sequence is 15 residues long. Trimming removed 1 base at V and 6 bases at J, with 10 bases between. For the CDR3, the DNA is TGTGCCAGCTCACCACAGGACGGTGTTAATTCACCCCTCCACTTT. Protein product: CASSPQDGVNSPLHF.

DNA of the CDR3: TGTGCCATCAGTGAGTCTGGGACTAGCGCCGGGGAGCTGTTTTTT. This codes for CAISESGTSAGELFF. The V and J genes are TRBV10-3 and TRBJ2-2, with TRBD2 matching over 10 bases. Losses at the gene ends were 0 bases for V and 6 bases for J; bases not matched to a gene: 1. Germline V lookup: CDR1 ENHRY, CDR2 SYGVKD. This CDR3 region has 15 residues.

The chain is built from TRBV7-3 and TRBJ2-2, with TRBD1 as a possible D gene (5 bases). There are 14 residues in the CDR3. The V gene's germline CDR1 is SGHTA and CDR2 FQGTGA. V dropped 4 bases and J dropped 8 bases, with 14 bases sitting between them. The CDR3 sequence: CASSSQQGIGELFF. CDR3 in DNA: TGTGCCAGCAGCTCACAGCAGGGAATTGGGGAGCTGTTTTTT.

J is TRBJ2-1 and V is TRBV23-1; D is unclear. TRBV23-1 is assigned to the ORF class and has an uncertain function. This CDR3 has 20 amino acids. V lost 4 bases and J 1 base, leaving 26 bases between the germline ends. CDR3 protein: CASSPERRIQLRVSYNEQFF. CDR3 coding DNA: TGCGCCAGCAGTCCTGAACGGCGGATTCAGCTCCGGGTTTCCTACAATGAGCAGTTCTTC.

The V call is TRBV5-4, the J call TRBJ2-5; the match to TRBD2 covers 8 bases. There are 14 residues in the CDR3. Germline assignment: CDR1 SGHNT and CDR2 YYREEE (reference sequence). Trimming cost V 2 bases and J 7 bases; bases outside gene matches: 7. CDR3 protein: CASSLDSGVRTQYF. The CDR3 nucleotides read TGTGCCAGCAGCTTAGATAGCGGGGTGAGGACCCAGTACTTC.

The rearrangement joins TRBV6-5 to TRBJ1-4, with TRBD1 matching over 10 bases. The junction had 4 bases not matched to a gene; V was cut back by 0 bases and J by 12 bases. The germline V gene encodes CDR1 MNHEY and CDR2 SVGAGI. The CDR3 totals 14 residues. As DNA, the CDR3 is TGTGCCAGCAGTTACTCGACAGGGGGCGCGGAACTGTTTTTT. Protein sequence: CASSYSTGGAELFF.

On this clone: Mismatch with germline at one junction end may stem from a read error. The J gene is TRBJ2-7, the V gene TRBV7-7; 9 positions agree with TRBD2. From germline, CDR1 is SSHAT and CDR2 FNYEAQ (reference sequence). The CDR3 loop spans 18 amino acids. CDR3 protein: CASSPGAAAGGVPYEQYF. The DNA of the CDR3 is TGTGCTAGCAGCCCCGGGGCGGCAGCGGGGGGTGTGCCCTACGAGCAGTACTTC.

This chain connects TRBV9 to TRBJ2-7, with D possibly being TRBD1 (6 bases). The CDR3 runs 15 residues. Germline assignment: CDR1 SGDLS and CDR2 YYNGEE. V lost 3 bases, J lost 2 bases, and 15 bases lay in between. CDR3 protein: CASSATTGTPYEQYF. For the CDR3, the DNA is TGTGCCAGCAGCGCAACTACCGGGACACCCTACGAGCAGTACTTC.

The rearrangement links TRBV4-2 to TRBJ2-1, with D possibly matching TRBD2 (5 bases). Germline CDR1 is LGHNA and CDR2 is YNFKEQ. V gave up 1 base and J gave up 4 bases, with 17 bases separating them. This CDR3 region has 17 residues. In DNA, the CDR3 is TGTGCCAGCAGCCAAGTAAAAAGGTCAGGAGGTTACAATGAGCAGTTCTTC. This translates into CASSQVKRSGGYNEQFF.